Included here is one T cell receptor (beta chain) sequence, with context. This record comes from a study of blood T cell repertoires in COVID-19. Study details: Researchers got acute and convalescent COVID-19 samples from the United States, Italy and Spain. Sources were T cells, B-cell-depleted T cells, or PBMCs; the material itself was cDNA or gDNA.

This CDR3 contains 14 residues. CDR1 WSHSY and CDR2 SAAADI come from the germline V gene. Deletions cut 5 bases from V and 3 bases from J, with 14 bases between. Cohort assignment relied on participant-reported clinical history. Per the original data handling: How many nucleated cells were present was estimated from reference gene primer amplification. TCRdb's table, derived via immunoSEQ multiplex PCR, lists solely in-frame clones and lacks some. That table furnishes V, J and clone size, whereas the DNA furnished D and trimming. The repertoire holds 400,000 or so clones, with 85% to 90% as singletons.

Specimen: PBMCs or T cells enriched from blood (not recorded which). The TCR originated in a man aged 25-40 years who had recovered from COVID-19. V usage is TRBV10-2 and J usage is TRBJ2-7, with D unresolved. The CDR3 loop reads CASSLGEVVYEQYF. The CDR3 bases are TGCGCCAGCAGTCTAGGTGAGGTCGTCTACGAGCAGTACTTC.